This T cell receptor (beta chain) was recorded in a study of metastatic and nonmetastatic thyroid tumors. Study as a whole: It was across blood and tumor or nodule tissue from malignant and benign thyroid patients that repertoires were compared.

As processed by the authors: The study built a papillary thyroid cancer distant-metastasis classifier from CDR3 differences across clinicopathological groups. TCRdb redid the clone calls on the PCR reads using MiXCR. The V and J calls, along with clone size, are taken from TCRdb and not from the paper's own processing. The sample lists under 55,000 clones; approximately 15% were seen once. All patients were untreated before thyroid surgery. In germline, CDR1 is DFQATT, CDR2 SNEGSKA (reference sequence). CDR3 size: 14 residues. The V segment lost 0 bases and the J segment 1 base; nucleotides outside the gene matches: 2. This clone was found many times.

The sequence came from a female donor with papillary thyroid cancer or a benign thyroid nodule (not recorded which). Some clones in this sample may be carry-over from other donors' samples. The chain combines TRBV20-1 with TRBJ1-1; 7 bases agree with TRBD1. Sequenced: blood. The CDR3 bases are TGCAGTGCTAGAGATAACAGGGGGAACACTGAAGCTTTCTTT. Its translation: CSARDNRGNTEAFF.